Below, 17 T cell receptor beta chains from the same sample are listed, as sequenced in a study of shared T cell receptors in the human thymus. Only in-frame clones appear in the TCRdb table, and some are missing; sequencing was by immunoSEQ multiplex PCR. The repertoire holds around 730,000 clones, with 70% to 90% as singletons. These records were also assigned to another study, of human thymus T cells.

Sequences were obtained from thymocytes. The source is a girl under two years old with a congenital heart defect.

V gene TRBV30 combines with J gene TRBJ1-1; TRBD1 aligns across 7 bases. The V and J ends lost 0 bases and 0 bases, in that order; junction bases with no gene match: 7. This CDR3 contains 16 residues. Germline V CDR1 and CDR2: GTSNPN, SVGIG (reference sequence). The CDR3 DNA follows: TGTGCCTGGAGTGTACGGGGACAGACCATGAACACTGAAGCTTTCTTT. Amino acid sequence: CAWSVRGQTMNTEAFF.

This rearrangement joins TRBV28 to TRBJ2-3; the D gene is possibly TRBD1 (6 bases). This CDR3 is built from 17 residues. Germline V gives CDR1 MDHEN, CDR2 SYDVKM. Trimming removed 5 bases from V and 4 bases from J, with 22 bases in between. CDR3 bases: TGTGCCAGCAGTCCCTCCATGGGGGCCCTCTTCGCAGATACGCAGTATTTT. This codes for CASSPSMGALFADTQYF.

This rearrangement joins TRBV7-9 to TRBJ1-5; 7 bases are shared with TRBD1. The CDR3 runs 19 residues. The V and J ends lost 6 bases and 0 bases, in that order; junction bases with no gene match: 17. Germline V lookup: CDR1 SEHNR, CDR2 FQNEAQ (reference sequence). CDR3 amino acids: CASSHNKTTGSYSNQPQHF. DNA for the CDR3: TGTGCCAGCAGTCACAACAAGACGACAGGGAGTTATAGCAATCAGCCCCAGCATTTT. Complete variable domain (other parts from reference TRBV7-9 and TRBJ1-5): DTGVSQNPRHKITKRGQNVTFRCDPISEHNRLYWYRQTLGQGPEFLTYFQNEAQLEKSRLLSDRFSAERPKGSFSTLEIQRTEQGDSAMYLCASSHNKTTGSYSNQPQHFGDGTRLSIL.

The J gene is TRBJ2-1, the V gene TRBV5-1; 9 bases agree with TRBD1. The length of the CDR3 is 17 residues. V was clipped by 0 bases and J by 1 base; unmatched bases: 5. Germline-derived CDR1 and CDR2 are SGHRS and YFSETQ. CDR3 protein: CASSLALGTGSYNEQFF. The CDR3 DNA is TGCGCCAGCAGCTTGGCCTTGGGGACAGGGTCCTACAATGAGCAGTTCTTC.

This chain connects TRBV28 to TRBJ1-6; D not certain. CDR3 length: 19 amino acids. Trimming shortened V by 3 bases and J by 0 bases, and 18 bases separated the two germline ends. The V gene's germline CDR1 is MDHEN and CDR2 SYDVKM. The CDR3 DNA reads as TGTGCCAGCAGTTTCCGGGAGCGGGATCTAAGCTCCTATAATTCACCCCTCCACTTT. Amino acid sequence: CASSFRERDLSSYNSPLHF.

The chain has TRBV2 and TRBJ2-5, with D possibly TRBD2 on 7 matching bases. The CDR3 length is 15 residues. Germline loops: CDR1 SNHLY, CDR2 FYNNEI. V lost 4 bases and J lost 2, with 14 bases in between. In DNA, the CDR3 is TGTGCCAGCAGTGTCGCGGGGGCCCTACAAGAGACCCAGTACTTC. This encodes CASSVAGALQETQYF.

The CDR3 region has the DNA TGTGCCAGCAGTTTATGGGACAGGGGTTTAGCCAAAAACATTCAGTACTTC. It is translated as CASSLWDRGLAKNIQYF. The genes are TRBV28 and TRBJ2-4; TRBD1 agrees at 9 bases. V lost 0 bases, J lost 0 bases, and 3 bases stayed unmatched. Germline CDR1 is MDHEN and CDR2 is SYDVKM. This CDR3 region has 17 residues.

The V and J genes are TRBV15 and TRBJ1-5; D gene ambiguous. In germline, CDR1 is LNHNV, CDR2 YYDKDF (reference sequence). The V and J ends lost 0 bases and 5 bases respectively, with 14 bases between them. The CDR3 is made up of 16 amino acids. In DNA, the CDR3 is TGTGCCACCAGCAGAGATCCAGGATACCCTTATCAGCCCCAGCATTTT. Encoded protein: CATSRDPGYPYQPQHF.

This chain links TRBV7-2 with TRBJ1-2, with 8 bases matching TRBD1. Germline V gene sequence: CDR1 SGHTA, CDR2 FQGNSA. The CDR3 length is 18 residues. Trimming cost V 5 bases and J 4 bases; bases outside gene matches: 18. The CDR3 nucleotides read TGTGCCAGCAGCCTAATAGGGGGAACAGGGGGACCGGGCTATGGCTACACCTTC. This gives the protein CASSLIGGTGGPGYGYTF. The variable domain in full, completed from reference TRBV7-2 and TRBJ1-2, reads GAGVSQSPSNKVTEKGKDVELRCDPISGHTALYWYRQSLGQGLEFLIYFQGNSAPDKSGLPSDRFSAERTGGSVSTLTIQRTQQEDSAVYLCASSLIGGTGGPGYGYTFGSGTRLTVV.

J is TRBJ2-5 and V is TRBV7-8, with TRBD2 identical over 12 bases. CDR1 and CDR2 from the germline V gene are SGHVS and FQNEAQ. The V segment lost 5 bases and the J segment 7 bases; nucleotides outside the gene matches: 14. The CDR3 is 17 amino acids. CDR3 nucleotide sequence: TGTGCCAGCAGCCCTAGCGGGGGGGCAGGAGGCAAGAGGACCCAGTACTTC. Translated, it gives CASSPSGGAGGKRTQYF.

V and J are TRBV18 and TRBJ2-1, with D possibly TRBD1 on 6 matching bases. Deletions cut 0 bases from V and 5 bases from J, with 11 bases between. CDR3 length: 15 residues. Germline assignment: CDR1 KGHSH and CDR2 LQKENI. The CDR3 reads CASSPPSDRHNEQFF. For the CDR3, the DNA is TGTGCCAGCTCACCACCTTCTGACAGGCACAATGAGCAGTTCTTC.

The chain joins TRBV28 to TRBJ2-5; 8 bases line up with TRBD1. Germline CDR1 MDHEN, CDR2 SYDVKM. J gave up 5 bases and V 6 bases, and 8 bases lay outside the gene matches. CDR3 size: 14 residues. CDR3 protein: CASRMTGVAETQYF. CDR3 sequence (DNA): TGTGCCAGCAGGATGACAGGGGTTGCCGAGACCCAGTACTTC.

The chain uses TRBV7-9 and TRBJ2-6; D unresolved. The V gene's germline CDR1 is SEHNR and CDR2 FQNEAQ (reference sequence). V lost 5 bases and J 0 bases, leaving 17 bases between the germline ends. The CDR3 loop spans 18 amino acids. Here the CDR3 reads CASSPSPNILSGANVLTF. Here the CDR3 DNA reads TGTGCCAGCAGCCCGAGCCCCAATATACTCTCTGGGGCCAACGTCCTGACTTTC.

The rearrangement uses TRBV7-9 and TRBJ1-6, with D unclear. V was cut by 5 bases and J by 3 bases, with 14 bases left in between. CDR1 and CDR2 from the germline V gene are SEHNR and FQNEAQ (reference sequence). This CDR3 spans 16 amino acids. The CDR3 DNA sequence: TGTGCCAGCAGCGTAAAGGCGGCGTTCTATAATTCACCCCTCCACTTT. It translates to CASSVKAAFYNSPLHF. The whole variable domain, filled in from reference TRBV7-9 and TRBJ1-6, reads DTGVSQNPRHKITKRGQNVTFRCDPISEHNRLYWYRQTLGQGPEFLTYFQNEAQLEKSRLLSDRFSAERPKGSFSTLEIQRTEQGDSAMYLCASSVKAAFYNSPLHFGNGTRLTVT.

This clone was counted once. The genes are TRBV7-2 and TRBJ2-7; D may be TRBD2 (6 bases). Germline CDR1 SGHTA, CDR2 FQGNSA. The V and J ends lost 1 base and 3 bases respectively, with 10 bases between them. CDR3 length: 14 amino acids. CDR3 sequence reads: CASSLVGGNYEQYF. CDR3 coding DNA: TGTGCCAGCAGCTTAGTGGGGGGTAACTACGAGCAGTACTTC.

This chain connects TRBV19 to TRBJ2-3, with 9 nucleotides matching TRBD1. This CDR3 comprises 14 residues. CDR1 is LNHDA, CDR2 SQIVND, per germline (reference sequence). J lost 2 bases, V lost 6 bases, and 3 bases had no gene match. The chain's CDR3 is CASRWTGVTDTQYF. In nucleotides, the CDR3 is TGTGCCAGTAGGTGGACAGGGGTCACAGATACGCAGTATTTT.

This clone was counted a single time. The chain couples TRBV6-5 to TRBJ2-1, with a possible D match to TRBD2 (6 bases). CDR1 and CDR2 from the germline V gene are MNHEY and SVGAGI. V lost 2 bases and J 2 bases, leaving 10 bases between the germline ends. The CDR3 consists of 15 residues. The CDR3 reads CASSYGGRTYNEQFF. CDR3 DNA: TGTGCCAGCAGTTACGGTGGGAGGACCTACAATGAGCAGTTCTTC.